The 4 T cell receptor beta chains below all came from one sample that was sequenced in a study of blood T cell repertoires in COVID-19. Sequenced by immunoSEQ multiplex PCR; TCRdb stores in-frame clones only, minus some. The sample has about 53,000 clones, more than 75% seen once; the top ten hold approximately 3.9%. Material: peripheral blood. All receptors come from a man in his fifties with acute or convalescent COVID-19.

This chain uses TRBV11-2 with TRBJ2-1; 10 bases are a match to TRBD2. Germline values: CDR1 SGHAT, CDR2 FQNNGV. CDR3 size: 17 residues. The junction had 4 bases not matched to a gene; V was cut back by 1 base and J by 1 base. The CDR3 DNA follows: TGTGCCAGCAGCTTAGTAGGTAGCGGGAGGTCCTACAATGAGCAGTTCTTC. Translated, it gives CASSLVGSGRSYNEQFF. The entire variable domain, with the rest obtained from reference TRBV11-2 and TRBJ2-1, is as follows: EAGVAQSPRYKIIEKRQSVAFWCNPISGHATLYWYQQILGQGPKLLIQFQNNGVVDDSQLPKDRFSAERLKGVDSTLKIQPAKLEDSAVYLCASSLVGSGRSYNEQFFGPGTRLTVL.

The rearrangement links TRBV12-5 to TRBJ2-7; no clear D gene. Trimming cost V 0 bases and J 0 bases, with 6 bases left between them. CDR3 size: 14 residues. Germline CDR1 LGHNT, CDR2 FRNRAP. CDR3 bases: TGTGCTAGTGGTTTGGTAGTGGCCTCCTACGAGCAGTACTTC. It translates to CASGLVVASYEQYF.

This chain connects TRBV14 to TRBJ2-7; 7 bases are shared with TRBD1. The CDR3 runs to 13 residues. Germline CDR1 and CDR2: SGHDN and FVKESK. V lost 4 bases and J lost 7; bases outside the gene matches: 7. This CDR3 is CASSPRTRGEQYF. As DNA, the CDR3 is TGTGCCAGCAGCCCCCGGACCAGGGGGGAGCAGTACTTC.

The chain recombines TRBV18 with TRBJ2-3, with 9 nucleotides matching TRBD1. This CDR3 region has 16 residues. Germline V gene sequence: CDR1 KGHSH, CDR2 LQKENI. J was trimmed by 2 bases and V by 2 bases; bases with no gene match: 5. The DNA for the CDR3 is TGTGCCAGCTCACCAATCGGGACAGGGAACACAGATACGCAGTATTTT. It is translated as CASSPIGTGNTDTQYF.